This T cell receptor beta chain was documented in a study of shared clonotypes between healthy human individuals (dated by TCRdb to the early 2020s). For context, the study as a whole: Three men and two women, aged 18 to 49 years, made up the cohort. For each donor, CD4 naive and CD4 memory were each given three plates, CD8 naive was given two plates, and CD8 memory was given one plate. To increase sequencing depth and limit assay-specific biases, different laboratories used diverse techniques to prepare libraries and sequence TCR repertoires. Between about 0.94 and 8.9 billion PBMCs per donor were obtained by leukapheresis. Blood TCR repertoires of a handful of healthy adults were deeply sequenced to estimate repertoire size and the extent of clonotype sharing between individuals. General findings and caveats noted by the study authors: Larger estimated clonotype richness was generally found for naive subsets than for memory subsets. Because the study included a small number of donors, the genetic and exposure-history diversity represented was limited. Based on pairwise subsampling, the degree of clonotype sharing among donors was expected to be affected by sequencing depth. Clonotypes shared by all four sorted-subset donors showed higher generation probabilities than non-shared clonotypes. Rarefaction of sorted-subset datasets indicated incomplete sequencing despite the large sequencing depth. Across several donors, approximately 5% of naive CD4, roughly 3.5% of naive CD8, about 2.3% of memory CD4, and approximately 0.4% of memory CD8 clonotypes were shared. Only blood was sampled, and tissue TCR repertoires likely differ from those in blood.

Sequences MDHEN (CDR1) and SYDVKM (CDR2) are obtained from the germline V gene. V has 5 bases trimmed and J has 4 bases trimmed; junction bases matching no gene number 14. The CDR3 sequence holds 17 residues, the cysteine and phenylalanine included. The kept DNA is CDR3 alone, 51 bases in frame from the first base. CD8 naive samples consisted of CD45RO-negative cells that were positively selected for CCR7, yielding a CD45RA+CCR7+ population without TemRA cells. Healthy HIV-negative adults with no recently reported acute infections or vaccinations were included as donors. Every donor was a Caucasian adult living in Nashville, Tennessee, USA. After blood collection by leukapheresis, PBMCs were isolated using Ficoll-Histopaque density gradient centrifugation and then cryopreserved in the vapor phase of liquid nitrogen. Analytical flow cytometry was used to check the purity and quantity of every magnetically sorted T cell population. Genomic DNA was isolated from each sorted fraction and quantified by UV absorbance on a Nanodrop 2000c.

Using the deep immunoSEQ assay, multiplex PCR amplified TCR CDR3 regions from genomic DNA. Extracted genomic DNA from each cell subset was spread evenly across all wells of several immunoSEQ 96-well plates, with each plate serving as a replicate. Each replicate PCR for sorted subsets received roughly 0.2 ug genomic DNA, equal to roughly 30,000 T cell genomes. Purified libraries were quantified with a Qubit 3.0 fluorometer, sized on a Bioanalyzer 2100, and re-quantified with the KAPA Library Quantification kit. Every immunoSEQ 96-well plate was sequenced on a dedicated single-read 150-cycle Illumina NextSeq 550 flow cell. As for how the authors treated the data: Because only junctional sequences without quality scores were contained in the immunoSEQ output, filtering matching that applied to full-length reads could not be performed. To assign V/J genes and CDR3, sequences were annotated using PyIR, a Python wrapper for IgBLAST v1.9, with IMGT germline references. Reads were filtered out if the reads had weak V/J assignments (E-value above 1e-6), no CDR3, stop codons, out-of-frame junctions, or ambiguous translated residues. A V3J clonotype was defined by an identical inferred V gene, J gene, and CDR3 amino acid sequence. The percentage overlap between two repertoires was calculated by dividing the number of shared unique clonotypes by the size of the smaller repertoire. RTK rarefaction, the Chao1 estimator, and Recon v2.1 estimates of unobserved clonotypes were used to assess repertoire richness. OLGA was used to compute generation probabilities for all TCRbeta clonotypes that the gDNA method yielded from a few donors. TCRdb took over this immuneACCESS table, retaining in-frame rearrangements with V and J assigned. Such tables are incomplete; in checked studies, under half of the missing clones stem from an unresolved V gene, and the remainder is unexplained. The V and J calls and clone size are taken from that table; D and trimming were inferred from the DNA. In this sample the table shows around 2.1 million clones, roughly 91% of which occur a single time. The ten most abundant clones make up roughly 1.7% of the sample.

Worth noting for this clone: This clone's antigen is unknown. Within one base of it there is no much larger clone, and no base qualities were kept.

The V gene is TRBV28 and the J gene is TRBJ1-5; 7 bases in the junction line up with TRBD1. The sequence was obtained from a man younger than 30 in good health. Some clones in this sample may be carry-over from other donors' samples. Material: naive CD8+ T cells from PBMCs. Per the publication, the cell subset or site label means: CD45RA+CCR7+. At the DNA level, the sequence is TGTGCCAGCAGTCCTACTCCACCAGGGACAGTAAATCAGCCCCAGCATTTT. The resulting protein is CASSPTPPGTVNQPQHF.